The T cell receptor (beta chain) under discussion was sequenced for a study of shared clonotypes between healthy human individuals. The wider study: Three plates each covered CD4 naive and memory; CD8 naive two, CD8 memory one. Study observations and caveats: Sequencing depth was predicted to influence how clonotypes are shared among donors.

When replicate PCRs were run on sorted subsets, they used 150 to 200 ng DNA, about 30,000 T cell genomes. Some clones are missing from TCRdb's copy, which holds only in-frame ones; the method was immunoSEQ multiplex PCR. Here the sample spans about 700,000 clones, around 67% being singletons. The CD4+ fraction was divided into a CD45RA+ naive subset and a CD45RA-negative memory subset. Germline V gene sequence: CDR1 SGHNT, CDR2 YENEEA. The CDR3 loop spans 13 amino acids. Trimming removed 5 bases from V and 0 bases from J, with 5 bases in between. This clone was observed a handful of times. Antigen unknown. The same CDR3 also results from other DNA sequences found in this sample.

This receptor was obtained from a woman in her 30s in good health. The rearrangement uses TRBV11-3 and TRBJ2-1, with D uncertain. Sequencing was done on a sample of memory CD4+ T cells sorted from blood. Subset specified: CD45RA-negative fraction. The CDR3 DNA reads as TGTGCCAGCAGCCGAAGCTCCTACAATGAGCAGTTCTTC. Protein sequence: CASSRSSYNEQFF.